The clone carrying this TCR beta chain was seen only a few times. Profiling relied on immunoSEQ multiplex PCR, and the TCRdb table lists in-frame clones only, not all of them. The data show about 27,000 clones, roughly 80% seen once. This specimen comes from a study of follicular helper T cells after annual influenza vaccination. Time point of the sample: 2014-2015 season, pre-vaccination. The sample was CXCR5+ CD38- circulating T follicular helper cells from blood, taken on the day of influenza vaccination. Subset: circulating Tfh, non-naive CD4+CXCR5+PD-1+ (ICOS+CD38+ or ICOS-CD38-). The receptor's source is an adult who received the influenza vaccine.

The CDR3: CASSSGSTGELFF. The CDR3 coding sequence is TGTGCCAGCAGCTCGGGGAGTACCGGGGAGCTGTTTTTT. The chain couples TRBV7-9 to TRBJ2-2; D perhaps matches TRBD2 (5 bases). The V gene lost 4 bases and the J gene lost 5 bases, with 8 bases spanning the gap. The CDR3 is made up of 13 amino acids. Germline-derived CDR1 and CDR2 are SEHNR and FQNEAQ (reference sequence).